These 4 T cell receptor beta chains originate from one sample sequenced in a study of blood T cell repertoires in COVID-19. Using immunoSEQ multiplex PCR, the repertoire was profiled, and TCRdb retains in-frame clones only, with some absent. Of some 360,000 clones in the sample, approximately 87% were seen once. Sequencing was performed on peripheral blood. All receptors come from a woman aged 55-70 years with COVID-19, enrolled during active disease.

CDR3 residues: CASSLAGGAGNYGYTF. In nucleotides, the CDR3 is TGTGCCAGCAGCCTCGCTGGGGGGGCAGGTAACTATGGCTACACCTTC. The rearrangement uses TRBV7-9 and TRBJ1-2, with D tentatively TRBD1 (6 bases). The V gene lost 5 bases and the J gene lost 1 base, with 17 bases spanning the gap. The length of the CDR3 is 16 residues. Germline V CDR1 and CDR2: SEHNR, FQNEAQ (reference sequence).

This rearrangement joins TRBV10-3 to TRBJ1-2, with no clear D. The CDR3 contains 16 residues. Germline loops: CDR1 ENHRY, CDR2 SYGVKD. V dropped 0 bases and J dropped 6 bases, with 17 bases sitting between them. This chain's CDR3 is CAISESEVTILDGYTF. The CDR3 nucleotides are TGTGCCATCAGTGAGTCCGAAGTTACAATCCTGGATGGCTACACCTTC.

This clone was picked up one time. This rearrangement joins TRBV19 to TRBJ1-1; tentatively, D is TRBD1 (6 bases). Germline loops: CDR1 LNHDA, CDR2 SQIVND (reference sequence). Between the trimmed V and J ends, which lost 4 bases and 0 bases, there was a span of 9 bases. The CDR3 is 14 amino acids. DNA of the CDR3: TGTGCCAGTAGTAAGGGGGGGTTGAACACTGAAGCTTTCTTT. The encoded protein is CASSKGGLNTEAFF.

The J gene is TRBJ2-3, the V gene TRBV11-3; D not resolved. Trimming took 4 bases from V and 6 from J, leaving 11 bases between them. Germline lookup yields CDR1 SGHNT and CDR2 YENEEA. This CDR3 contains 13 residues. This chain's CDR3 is CASSSDSTDTQYF. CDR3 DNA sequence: TGTGCCAGCAGCTCCGACTCGACGGATACGCAGTATTTT.